The clone carrying this TCR beta chain was counted between two and nine times. TCRdb keeps only in-frame clones here, not all; method: immunoSEQ multiplex PCR. Of 280,000 or so clones listed, around 90% are singletons. This sample stems from a study of blood T cell repertoires in COVID-19. Turning to the study itself: T cells, B-cell-depleted T cells, or PBMCs provided the cDNA or gDNA that served as material.

Sample: peripheral blood. This TCR was sampled from a man aged 18 to 35 with active or convalescent COVID-19.

CDR3 protein: CASSRSYRDDYGYTF. The CDR3 DNA is TGTGCCAGCAGCCGGTCGTACAGGGATGACTATGGCTACACCTTC. This chain joins TRBV7-9 and TRBJ1-2, with D perhaps TRBD1 (6 bases). The CDR3 contains 15 residues. The V end lost 5 bases, the J end lost 3 bases, and 16 bases lay between the germline ends. Germline CDR1 and CDR2: SEHNR and FQNEAQ (reference sequence).